This TCR beta chain appears in the sequencing data of a study of cytomegalovirus exposure and HLA in healthy donors. The V end lost 1 base, the J end lost 1 base, and 13 bases lay between the germline ends. The CDR3 runs 16 residues. From germline, CDR1 is SGHAT and CDR2 FQNNGV. Whole-study results and caveats: Productive status was seen about 87% or about 30% of the time for most TCR beta V segments in an earlier analysis.

With respect to this clone: Its antigen is still unknown.

13 Jbeta primers and 60 Vbeta primers were used for the PCR. The assay was immunoSEQ multiplex PCR, and TCRdb's table has in-frame clones only and misses some. The top ten clones hold over 5% of a sample with 130,000 or so clones, 65% to 75% of them seen once. The sequence came from a man aged 35-49 years in good health and CMV-seropositive. Sample: PBMCs. V gene TRBV11-2 combines with J gene TRBJ2-5; tentative D call: TRBD1 (6 bases). CDR3 sequence reads: CASSLGSGHFQETQYF. CDR3 nucleotide sequence: TGTGCCAGCAGCTTAGGGTCGGGACACTTCCAAGAGACCCAGTACTTC.